This T cell receptor beta chain is drawn from a study of post-analysis software for immune sequencing data. General study points: The study found TRBV5-6, TRBV5-1 and TRBV20-1 among 5 or 6 TRBV segments more frequent in patients than controls.

The CDR3 loop spans 15 amino acids. Germline CDR1 reads DFQATT; CDR2 reads SNEGSKA (reference sequence). The V segment lost 5 bases and the J segment 1 base; nucleotides outside the gene matches: 4. TCR beta libraries were prepared from cDNA with unique molecular identifiers. Yield was roughly 0.5 million cDNA molecules from around 1 to 9.1 million T cells. MiXCR, run by TCRdb on the PCR reads, gives a single entry per CDR3 protein. This sample carries over 150,000 distinct CDR3 sequences, roughly 35% of them seen once, and the ten largest clones take approximately 30%. The table lists this clonotype with many counts. The antigen remains unidentified.

Source: blood, taken after autologous hematopoietic stem cell transplantation. The chain uses TRBV20-1 and TRBJ2-3; 12 bases are a match to TRBD2. The TCR sequence derives from a girl aged 10 to 17 with multiple sclerosis. CDR3 loop: CSAGRTSGGTDTQYF. The CDR3 DNA is TGCAGTGCTGGACGGACTAGCGGGGGCACAGATACGCAGTATTTT.